This T cell receptor beta chain was sequenced during a study of shared clonotypes between healthy human individuals. The study's findings and limits: What naive subsets generally showed was a larger estimated richness than memory subsets showed.

It was at deep level that the assay was run. Sorted-subset replicate PCR reactions were performed with about 190 ng DNA, corresponding to roughly 31,000 T cell genomes. TCRdb's table, derived via immunoSEQ multiplex PCR, lists solely in-frame clones and lacks some. The repertoire holds millions of clones, with about 95% as singletons. Terminally differentiated effector memory CD45RA+ cells were left out of the naive CD8 fraction, which was CD45RO-negative and positively selected for CCR7. The CDR3 contains 14 residues. The ends were cut back, 3 bases at V and 7 bases at J, with 16 bases in the middle. CDR1 is SGHTA and CDR2 is FQGNSA in the germline V gene. Details on this clone: Antigen: not known.

This clonotype originated in a man younger than 30 in good health. The rearrangement joins TRBV7-2 to TRBJ2-7; TRBD1 might be the D (5 bases). Sequenced material: naive CD8+ T cells sorted from blood. Here the CDR3 DNA reads TGTGCCAGCAGCTTCACCACAGGTGCCGAAGAGCAGTACTTC. This encodes CASSFTTGAEEQYF.